The sequence of this T cell receptor beta chain was determined in a study of response to subunit inactivated influenza vaccine. CDR3 length: 11 amino acids. V was shortened by 3 bases and J by 6 bases, with 6 bases between the two germline ends. Germline assignment: CDR1 SGHVS and CDR2 FNYEAQ. This clonotype came up a few times. TCRdb used MiXCR to reprocess the RT-PCR reads, holding one entry per CDR3 protein. This table holds more than 250,000 distinct CDR3 sequences, about a fifth found once. Source: PBMCs from blood, taken less than 22 months after vaccination. The TCR originated in a man aged 50-75 years who received an inactivated influenza vaccine. The rearrangement links TRBV7-6 to TRBJ2-7; D not resolved. The CDR3 DNA sequence: TGTGCCAGCAGCTTCGGGTTCGAGCAGTACTTC. Translation: CASSFGFEQYF.